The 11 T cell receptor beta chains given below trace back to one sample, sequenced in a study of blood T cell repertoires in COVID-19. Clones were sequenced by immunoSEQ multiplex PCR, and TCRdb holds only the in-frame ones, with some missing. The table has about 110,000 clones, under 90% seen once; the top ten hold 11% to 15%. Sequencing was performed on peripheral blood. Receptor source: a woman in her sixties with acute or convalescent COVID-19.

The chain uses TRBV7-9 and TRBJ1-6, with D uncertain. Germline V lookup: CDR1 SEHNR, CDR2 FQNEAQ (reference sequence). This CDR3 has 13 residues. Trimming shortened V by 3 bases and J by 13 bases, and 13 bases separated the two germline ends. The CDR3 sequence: CASSFSVSSPLHF. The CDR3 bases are TGTGCCAGCAGCTTTTCCGTTTCCTCCCCCCTCCACTTT.

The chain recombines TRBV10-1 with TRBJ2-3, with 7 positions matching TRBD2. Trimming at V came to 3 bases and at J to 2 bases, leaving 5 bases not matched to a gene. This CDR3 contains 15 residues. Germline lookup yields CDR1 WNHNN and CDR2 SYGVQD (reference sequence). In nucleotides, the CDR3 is TGCGCCAGCAGTGAATACAGCGGGAACACAGATACGCAGTATTTT. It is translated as CASSEYSGNTDTQYF.

The CDR3 reads CASSYGQGNEKLFF. In DNA form, the CDR3 reads TGTGCCAGCAGTTACGGACAGGGGAATGAAAAACTGTTTTTT. The chain carries TRBV5-5 and TRBJ1-4, with 9 bases lining up with TRBD1. Germline V gene sequence: CDR1 SGHKS, CDR2 YYEKEE (reference sequence). The CDR3 has 14 amino acids. J was trimmed by 5 bases and V by 5 bases; bases with no gene match: 4. Using reference TRBV5-5 and TRBJ1-4 for the parts outside the CDR3, the full variable domain is DAGVTQSPTHLIKTRGQQVTLRCSPISGHKSVSWYQQVLGQGPQFIFQYYEKEERGRGNFPDRFSARQFPNYSSELNVNALLLGDSALYLCASSYGQGNEKLFFGSGTQLSVL.

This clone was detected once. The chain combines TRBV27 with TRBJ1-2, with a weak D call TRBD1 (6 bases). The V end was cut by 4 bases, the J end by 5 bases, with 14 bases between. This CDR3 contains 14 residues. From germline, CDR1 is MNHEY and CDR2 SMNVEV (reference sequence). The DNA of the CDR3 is TGTGCCAGCAGTTCGGACAGTTTCGCATATGGCTACACCTTC. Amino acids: CASSSDSFAYGYTF.

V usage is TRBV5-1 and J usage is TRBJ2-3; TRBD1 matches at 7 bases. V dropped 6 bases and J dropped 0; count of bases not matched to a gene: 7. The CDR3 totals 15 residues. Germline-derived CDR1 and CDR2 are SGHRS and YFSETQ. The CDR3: CASTQTGASTDTQYF. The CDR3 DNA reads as TGCGCCAGCACTCAAACAGGGGCTAGCACAGATACGCAGTATTTT.

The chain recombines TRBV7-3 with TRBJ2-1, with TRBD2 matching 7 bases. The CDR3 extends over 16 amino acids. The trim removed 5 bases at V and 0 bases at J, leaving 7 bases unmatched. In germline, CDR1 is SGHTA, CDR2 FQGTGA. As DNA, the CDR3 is TGTGCCAGCAGCCCGTCACTAGCGAACTCCTACAATGAGCAGTTCTTC. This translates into CASSPSLANSYNEQFF.

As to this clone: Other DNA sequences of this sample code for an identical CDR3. The CDR3 nucleotides are TGTGCCAGTAGTATAGTTGGCAGGAACACTGAAGCTTTCTTT. Protein sequence: CASSIVGRNTEAFF. The chain links TRBV19 to TRBJ1-1; unclear D gene. In germline, CDR1 is LNHDA, CDR2 SQIVND (reference sequence). CDR3 length: 14 amino acids. Trimming removed 1 base at V and 1 base at J, with 7 bases between.

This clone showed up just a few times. The CDR3, as DNA: TGTGCCAGCAGCTTAATGTCGAACTATGGCTACACCTTC. Its protein is CASSLMSNYGYTF. The chain has TRBV11-2 and TRBJ1-2; D gene unclear. The V end lost 2 bases, the J end lost 2 bases, and 6 bases lay between the germline ends. The CDR3 is 13 residues long. The germline V gene encodes CDR1 SGHAT and CDR2 FQNNGV.

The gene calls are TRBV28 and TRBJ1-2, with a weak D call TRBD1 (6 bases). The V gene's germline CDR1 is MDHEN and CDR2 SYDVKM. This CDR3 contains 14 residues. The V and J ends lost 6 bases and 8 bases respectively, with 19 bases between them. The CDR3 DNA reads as TGTGCCAGCAGGATCCCAGGGGCCCAGGGGGGCTACACCTTC. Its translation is CASRIPGAQGGYTF.

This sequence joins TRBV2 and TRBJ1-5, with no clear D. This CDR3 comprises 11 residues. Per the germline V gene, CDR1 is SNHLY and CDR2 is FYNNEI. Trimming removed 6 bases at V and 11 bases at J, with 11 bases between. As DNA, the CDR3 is TGTGCCAGCAGCACTGCTGAAGCCCAGCATTTT. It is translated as CASSTAEAQHF.

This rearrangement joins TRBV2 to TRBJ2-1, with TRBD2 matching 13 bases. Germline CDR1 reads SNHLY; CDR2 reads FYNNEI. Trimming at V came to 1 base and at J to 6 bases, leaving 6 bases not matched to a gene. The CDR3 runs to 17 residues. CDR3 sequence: CASSEGGTSGRANEQFF. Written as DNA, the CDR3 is TGTGCCAGCAGTGAAGGGGGTACTAGCGGGAGGGCCAATGAGCAGTTCTTC.